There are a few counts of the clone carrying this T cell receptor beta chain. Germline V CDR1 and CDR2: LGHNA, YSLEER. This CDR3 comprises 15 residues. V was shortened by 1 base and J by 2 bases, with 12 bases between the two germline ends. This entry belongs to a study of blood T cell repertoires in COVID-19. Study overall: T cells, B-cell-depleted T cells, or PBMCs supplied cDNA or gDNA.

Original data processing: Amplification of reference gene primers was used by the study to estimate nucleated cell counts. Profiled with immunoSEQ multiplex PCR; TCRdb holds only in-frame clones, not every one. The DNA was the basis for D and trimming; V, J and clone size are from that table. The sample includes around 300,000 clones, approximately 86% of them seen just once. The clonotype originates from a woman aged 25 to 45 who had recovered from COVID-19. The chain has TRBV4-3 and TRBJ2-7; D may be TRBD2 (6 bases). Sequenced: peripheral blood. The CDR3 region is CASSQVSGEPYEQYF. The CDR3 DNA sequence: TGCGCCAGCAGCCAAGTATCGGGAGAGCCCTACGAGCAGTACTTC.